The next 28 T cell receptor beta chains were all read from a single sample in a study of blood T cell repertoires in COVID-19. Here immunoSEQ multiplex PCR was the method, and the copy in TCRdb shows in-frame clones only, minus some. Of 40,000 to 60,000 clones listed, 65% to 90% are singletons. The specimen was peripheral blood. These receptor sequences come from a woman older than 75 with COVID-19, enrolled during active disease.

This chain connects TRBV7-8 to TRBJ1-2; D gene uncertain. V dropped 0 bases and J dropped 7 bases, with 15 bases sitting between them. The germline gives CDR1 SGHVS, CDR2 FQNEAQ. The CDR3 loop spans 15 amino acids. The CDR3 loop reads CASSLAGGRPIGYTF. The DNA of the CDR3 is TGTGCCAGCAGCTTAGCCGGAGGGCGGCCCATTGGCTACACCTTC.

This clone was observed once. The rearrangement links TRBV27 to TRBJ2-6; TRBD1 matches at 11 bases. The V segment lost 2 bases and the J segment 4 bases; nucleotides outside the gene matches: 7. Germline V gene data show CDR1 as MNHEY and CDR2 as SMNVEV (reference sequence). The CDR3 totals 18 residues. CDR3 DNA sequence: TGTGCCAGCAGTTTACGGGACAGGGGGTCCGCCGGGGCCAACGTCCTGACTTTC. Its translation: CASSLRDRGSAGANVLTF.

The chain employs TRBV7-3 and TRBJ1-2; TRBD1 might be the D (5 bases). This CDR3 is 13 amino acids long. The V gene's germline CDR1 is SGHTA and CDR2 FQGTGA. The ends were cut back, 5 bases at V and 3 bases at J, with 10 bases in the middle. The CDR3 nucleotides are TGTGCCAGCAGCAAAACAGGAGACTATGGCTACACCTTC. It is translated as CASSKTGDYGYTF.

The V and J genes are TRBV19 and TRBJ1-1; 8 nucleotides match TRBD1. Germline V CDR1 and CDR2: LNHDA, SQIVND (reference sequence). With 7 bases clipped from V and 6 bases from J, the junction kept 13 bases outside the gene matches. This CDR3 contains 15 residues. CDR3 sequence reads: CASTPLGRGPSEAFF. In DNA, the CDR3 is TGTGCCAGTACCCCCCTGGGCAGGGGGCCTTCTGAAGCTTTCTTT.

This clone showed up just once. The rearrangement uses TRBV28 and TRBJ1-6; TRBD1 might be the D (6 bases). V lost 8 bases to trimming and J lost 7 bases, with 18 bases between them. Looked up from germline, CDR1 is MDHEN and CDR2 is SYDVKM. The CDR3 spans 15 residues. DNA for the CDR3: TGTGCCAGCGGAGATATGACAGGCTCCAATTCACCCCTCCACTTT. Its translation is CASGDMTGSNSPLHF. Based on the CDR3 plus reference TRBV28 and TRBJ1-6, the full variable domain is DVKVTQSSRYLVKRTGEKVFLECVQDMDHENMFWYRQDPGLGLRLIYFSYDVKMKEKGDIPEGYSVSREKKERFSLILESASTNQTSMYLCASGDMTGSNSPLHFGNGTRLTVT.

This rearrangement joins TRBV12-5 to TRBJ2-3; no firm D call. V was trimmed by 2 bases and J by 2 bases, leaving 8 bases between them. This CDR3 has 14 amino acids. CDR1 is LGHNT and CDR2 is FRNRAP in the germline V gene. The CDR3 bases are TGTGCTAGTGGTTTGTCGTCTTACACAGATACGCAGTATTTT. This codes for CASGLSSYTDTQYF.

The V gene is TRBV19, the J gene TRBJ1-5; 7 bases are a match to TRBD1. The germline gives CDR1 LNHDA, CDR2 SQIVND (reference sequence). The CDR3 is 17 amino acids. V lost 2 bases and J lost 2; bases outside the gene matches: 9. CDR3 in amino acids: CASSITRGRGGNQPQHF. Written as DNA, the CDR3 is TGTGCCAGTAGTATAACTAGGGGCAGGGGGGGCAATCAGCCCCAGCATTTT.

The rearrangement joins TRBV19 to TRBJ2-1, with D perhaps TRBD2 (6 bases). Trimming cost V 7 bases and J 5 bases, with 18 bases left between them. The length of the CDR3 is 15 residues. The germline V gene encodes CDR1 LNHDA and CDR2 SQIVND (reference sequence). CDR3 protein: CASNSAGRLDNEQFF. The DNA of the CDR3 is TGTGCCAGTAATTCTGCGGGAAGACTAGACAATGAGCAGTTCTTC.

The rearrangement uses TRBV5-1 and TRBJ1-4, with TRBD1 as a possible D gene (5 bases). This CDR3 region has 19 residues. Trimming shortened V by 0 bases and J by 0 bases, and 18 bases separated the two germline ends. The germline gives CDR1 SGHRS, CDR2 YFSETQ. CDR3 nucleotides: TGCGCCAGCAGCTTGGCTCAGGGTGCCCCACCTACAACTAATGAAAAACTGTTTTTT. The encoded protein is CASSLAQGAPPTTNEKLFF.

The chain employs TRBV11-2 and TRBJ2-5; D may be TRBD1 (5 bases). The CDR3 consists of 11 residues. The germline V gene encodes CDR1 SGHAT and CDR2 FQNNGV. Trimming removed 5 bases at V and 8 bases at J, with 9 bases between. The CDR3: CASSPTGTQYF. As DNA, the CDR3 is TGTGCCAGCAGCCCAACAGGCACCCAGTACTTC.

V and J are TRBV30 and TRBJ1-5, with 10 bases fitting TRBD1. The CDR3 extends over 16 amino acids. The trim removed 0 bases at V and 5 bases at J, leaving 7 bases unmatched. Germline CDR1 GTSNPN, CDR2 SVGIG (reference sequence). The CDR3 DNA follows: TGTGCCTGGAGTGTATCTTGGGGACAGGGGCATCAGCCCCAGCATTTT. Amino acids: CAWSVSWGQGHQPQHF.

This clone was picked up a small number of times. The rearrangement links TRBV30 to TRBJ1-2; unclear D gene. The germline CDR1 and CDR2 sequences are GTSNPN and SVGIG (reference sequence). The ends were cut back, 0 bases at V and 7 bases at J, with 27 bases in the middle. CDR3 length: 18 amino acids. In nucleotides, the CDR3 is TGTGCCTGGAGTGTAAAGTTCGCGAGGGTGCCCATGAAGGGTGGCTACACCTTC. Its translation is CAWSVKFARVPMKGGYTF.

The chain combines TRBV27 with TRBJ1-6, with D perhaps TRBD1 (5 bases). The germline V gene encodes CDR1 MNHEY and CDR2 SMNVEV (reference sequence). V was pared by 3 bases and J by 7 bases, with 13 bases between. The CDR3 contains 15 residues. CDR3 sequence: CASSLFQGTNSPLHF. The CDR3 DNA reads TGTGCCAGCAGTTTGTTTCAGGGAACCAATTCACCCCTCCACTTT.

V is TRBV14 and J is TRBJ2-3, with a weak D call TRBD2 (5 bases). Trimming shortened V by 4 bases and J by 5 bases, and 16 bases separated the two germline ends. CDR1 and CDR2 (germline): SGHDN, FVKESK. The CDR3 has 15 residues. The CDR3 loop is CASSRAGIRQDTQYF. The CDR3 bases are TGTGCCAGCAGCCGCGCCGGGATCCGCCAAGATACGCAGTATTTT.

This chain links TRBV18 with TRBJ1-1; 7 bases fit TRBD1. The germline CDR1 and CDR2 sequences are KGHSH and LQKENI. V lost 0 bases, J lost 5 bases, and 9 bases stayed unmatched. The CDR3 spans 16 residues. The CDR3 here is CASSPPKRGLRTEAFF. The CDR3 nucleotides read TGTGCCAGCTCACCACCGAAAAGGGGGCTTCGGACTGAAGCTTTCTTT.

The chain couples TRBV20-1 to TRBJ1-2, with 7 bases lining up with TRBD1. Germline V CDR1 and CDR2: DFQATT, SNEGSKA (reference sequence). V lost 3 bases to trimming and J lost 6 bases; unmatched junction nucleotides: 10. The length of the CDR3 is 14 residues. The CDR3 DNA reads TGCAGTGCTAGTTGGGACAGTACGAGGGATGGCTACACCTTC. This translates into CSASWDSTRDGYTF.

V and J are TRBV27 and TRBJ1-4, with TRBD1 identical over 9 bases. CDR1 is MNHEY, CDR2 SMNVEV, per germline (reference sequence). V lost 4 bases and J lost 5; bases outside the gene matches: 5. CDR3 length: 15 residues. CDR3 bases: TGTGCCAGCAGTTCGGGACAGGGTTGGAATGAAAAACTGTTTTTT. This translates into CASSSGQGWNEKLFF.

To note about this clone: The same CDR3 also results from other DNA sequences found in this sample. The chain combines TRBV28 with TRBJ1-2; no firm D call. The germline V gene has CDR1 MDHEN and CDR2 SYDVKM. Trimming stripped 4 bases from V and 1 base from J, with 7 bases between. This CDR3 spans 13 amino acids. The CDR3 reads CASSSQLNYGYTF. CDR3 coding DNA: TGTGCCAGCAGTTCCCAACTTAACTATGGCTACACCTTC.

The rearrangement joins TRBV10-1 to TRBJ1-1; the match to TRBD1 covers 9 bases. V lost 5 bases and J lost 5; bases outside the gene matches: 6. The length of the CDR3 is 14 residues. In germline, CDR1 is WNHNN, CDR2 SYGVQD (reference sequence). CDR3 coding DNA: TGCGCCAGCAGTCCGGGACAGGGAAGAACTGAAGCTTTCTTT. Its translation: CASSPGQGRTEAFF.

The chain recombines TRBV9 with TRBJ1-4; 7 bases fit TRBD1. The CDR3 is made up of 15 amino acids. Trimming cost V 3 bases and J 5 bases; bases outside gene matches: 7. CDR1 SGDLS and CDR2 YYNGEE come from the germline V gene. CDR3 region: CASSGVTGQNEKLFF. The DNA for the CDR3 is TGTGCCAGCAGCGGGGTGACAGGGCAAAATGAAAAACTGTTTTTT.

This chain connects TRBV28 to TRBJ1-6; the match to TRBD1 covers 7 bases. The CDR3 is 14 amino acids. The junction had 4 bases not matched to a gene; V was cut back by 3 bases and J by 8 bases. Germline V gene sequence: CDR1 MDHEN, CDR2 SYDVKM. In nucleotides, the CDR3 is TGTGCCAGCAGTTTGGGAACAGGGGATTCACCCCTCCACTTT. It specifies CASSLGTGDSPLHF. Filled out from reference TRBV28 and TRBJ1-6, the complete variable domain reads DVKVTQSSRYLVKRTGEKVFLECVQDMDHENMFWYRQDPGLGLRLIYFSYDVKMKEKGDIPEGYSVSREKKERFSLILESASTNQTSMYLCASSLGTGDSPLHFGNGTRLTVT.

This clone was seen just once. The genes are TRBV27 and TRBJ1-5, with 7 positions matching TRBD1. The germline gives CDR1 MNHEY, CDR2 SMNVEV (reference sequence). The junction had 10 bases not matched to a gene; V was cut back by 4 bases and J by 7 bases. This CDR3 contains 15 residues. The CDR3 DNA follows: TGTGCCAGCAGTTCCACCTTTCAGGGGGGCCAGCCCCAGCATTTT. This encodes CASSSTFQGGQPQHF.

The V and J genes are TRBV7-2 and TRBJ1-4, with a tentative D call TRBD1 (6 bases). CDR1 is SGHTA, CDR2 FQGNSA, per germline. This CDR3 is built from 16 residues. Trimming removed 5 bases from V and 5 bases from J, with 18 bases in between. The CDR3 DNA reads TGTGCCAGCAGCCCCCAGGGGCGGACGGTGAATGAAAAACTGTTTTTT. As protein: CASSPQGRTVNEKLFF.

Notes on this clone: The same CDR3 is also encoded by other DNA sequences in this sample. The V and J genes are TRBV7-3 and TRBJ2-3; a possible D gene is TRBD2 (7 bases). This CDR3 spans 16 amino acids. The ends were cut back, 5 bases at V and 3 bases at J, with 18 bases in the middle. Germline CDR1 SGHTA, CDR2 FQGTGA. CDR3 protein: CASSQTGGGGTDTQYF. As DNA, the CDR3 is TGTGCCAGCAGCCAGACCGGGGGCGGGGGTACAGATACGCAGTATTTT.

The rearrangement joins TRBV28 to TRBJ1-3; tentatively, D is TRBD1 (6 bases). V was clipped by 7 bases and J by 0 bases, with 10 bases between them. Germline V gene sequence: CDR1 MDHEN, CDR2 SYDVKM. The CDR3 covers 14 residues. This CDR3 is CASTRGSSGNTIYF. The CDR3 nucleotides are TGTGCCAGCACCAGGGGCAGCTCTGGAAACACCATATATTTT.

This chain uses TRBV7-8 with TRBJ1-2, with D possibly TRBD1 on 6 matching bases. Trimming stripped 4 bases from V and 2 bases from J, with 14 bases between. Germline V CDR1 and CDR2: SGHVS, FQNEAQ. This CDR3 is built from 15 residues. The CDR3 here is CASSSQTGQNYGYTF. DNA for the CDR3: TGTGCCAGCAGCTCCCAGACAGGCCAAAACTATGGCTACACCTTC.

This clone appeared once. The rearrangement joins TRBV6-5 to TRBJ1-1; D is possibly TRBD1 (5 bases). Trimming shortened V by 10 bases and J by 7 bases, and 19 bases separated the two germline ends. Germline V gives CDR1 MNHEY, CDR2 SVGAGI. The CDR3 length is 13 residues. The chain's CDR3 is CANRKLGGGEAFF. Written as DNA, the CDR3 is TGTGCCAACCGTAAACTTGGGGGAGGTGAAGCTTTCTTT.

This clone was seen only once. This sequence joins TRBV5-4 and TRBJ1-2, with D perhaps TRBD1 (6 bases). The CDR3 length is 14 residues. CDR1 and CDR2 from the germline V gene are SGHNT and YYREEE (reference sequence). Trimming took off 3 bases at V and 2 bases at J, with 11 bases between the two ends. The CDR3: CASSSKQGNYGYTF. For the CDR3, the DNA is TGTGCCAGCAGCTCCAAACAGGGAAACTATGGCTACACCTTC.